This T cell receptor beta chain was sequenced for a study of cytomegalovirus exposure and HLA in healthy donors. Whole-study findings and limits: Links to common viral pathogens appeared, in a later analysis, for several of the most significant clusters. HLA allele associations emerged for fewer than 20,000 TCR beta sequences in a later analysis, at 0.05 false discovery rate. Donor immune exposure was known only as CMV serostatus.

In the case of this clone: Its antigen is as yet unknown.

PCR involved 60 Vbeta and 13 Jbeta primers. The protocol was immunoSEQ multiplex PCR, while the TCRdb copy is restricted to in-frame clones and leaves out a portion. The sample lists about 130,000 clones, about 74% occurring once. Trimming removed 5 bases from V and 0 bases from J; junction bases left unmatched: 3. Germline V gene data show CDR1 as GTSNPN and CDR2 as SVGIG (reference sequence). CDR3 size: 13 residues. Sequencing was carried out using PBMCs. This chain uses TRBV30 with TRBJ1-1; TRBD1 aligns across 7 bases. This sequence was found in a woman aged 50 to 65 in good health and CMV-seropositive. The CDR3 DNA follows: TGTGCCTGGGCGGGACAGATGAACACTGAAGCTTTCTTT. It encodes CAWAGQMNTEAFF.